Below are 18 T cell receptor beta chains sequenced from a single sample in a study of identical twins. TCRdb recomputed calls from the 5' RACE reads with MiXCR, one row per CDR3 protein. The data contain more than 400,000 distinct CDR3 sequences, over 12% of them seen just once; the ten biggest clones take up around 0.4%. The data were also submitted as part of a second study, on yellow fever vaccine responses in identical twins.

Material for sequencing was CD4+ T cells sorted from blood. The origin of the receptors is a woman aged 18-35 years in good health.

This clonotype was picked up many times. The chain couples TRBV15 to TRBJ2-1; D may be TRBD1 (5 bases). Deletions cut 2 bases from V and 8 bases from J, with 10 bases between. Germline assignment: CDR1 LNHNV and CDR2 YYDKDF (reference sequence). The CDR3 sequence is 13 residues long. CDR3 sequence (DNA): TGTGCCACCAGCAGATCAGGGAATCATGAGCAGTTCTTC. Its protein is CATSRSGNHEQFF.

This clonotype has more than one count but fewer than ten. The chain links TRBV3-1 to TRBJ2-4; no clear D. Germline-derived CDR1 and CDR2 are LGHDT and YNNKEL (reference sequence). CDR3 length: 16 amino acids. Trimming took 0 bases from V and 1 from J, leaving 10 bases between them. CDR3 bases: TGTGCCAGCAGCCAAGATACTCTTTCGGCCAAAAACATTCAGTACTTC. Translating it yields CASSQDTLSAKNIQYF. Variable domain in full (rest from reference TRBV3-1 and TRBJ2-4): DTAVSQTPKYLVTQMGNDKSIKCEQNLGHDTMYWYKQDSKKFLKIMFSYNNKELIINETVPNRFSPKSPDKAHLNLHINSLELGDSAVYFCASSQDTLSAKNIQYFGAGTRLSVL.

This clonotype showed up just a few times. The rearrangement links TRBV7-8 to TRBJ2-2; 7 nucleotides line up with TRBD1. The CDR3 contains 15 residues. CDR1 is SGHVS and CDR2 is FQNEAQ in the germline V gene. After removal of 2 bases from V and 4 bases from J, the junction contained 4 bases not matched to a gene. The CDR3 region is CASSLRDRPTGELFF. The CDR3 region has the DNA TGTGCCAGCAGCTTAAGGGACAGACCCACCGGGGAGCTGTTTTTT. Together with reference TRBV7-8 and TRBJ2-2, the CDR3 gives the full variable domain: GAGVSQSPRYKVAKRGQDVALRCDPISGHVSLFWYQQALGQGPEFLTYFQNEAQLDKSGLPSDRFFAERPEGSVSTLKIQRTQQEDSAVYLCASSLRDRPTGELFFGEGSRLTVL.

This clonotype has a handful of counts. The rearrangement links TRBV4-1 to TRBJ2-2, with 10 nucleotides matching TRBD1. This CDR3 is 19 amino acids long. Trimming removed 4 bases from V and 0 bases from J; junction bases left unmatched: 11. Germline lookup yields CDR1 MGHRA and CDR2 YSYEKL. The CDR3 loop reads CASSPRDRGRTPNTGELFF. As DNA, the CDR3 is TGCGCCAGCAGCCCACGGGACAGGGGCAGGACCCCGAACACCGGGGAGCTGTTTTTT.

This clonotype was picked up a small number of times. The chain uses TRBV2 and TRBJ2-5; D remains unclear. CDR1 SNHLY and CDR2 FYNNEI come from the germline V gene. The length of the CDR3 is 15 residues. V was trimmed by 1 base and J by 2 bases, leaving 11 bases between them. This chain's CDR3 is CASSEDVSQQETQYF. The CDR3 DNA follows: TGTGCCAGCAGTGAAGATGTGAGTCAGCAAGAGACCCAGTACTTC.

This clonotype was seen a few times. The chain joins TRBV7-9 to TRBJ1-2; weak D call: TRBD1 (5 bases). V dropped 5 bases and J dropped 4 bases, with 8 bases sitting between them. CDR3 length equals 12 residues. Germline assignment: CDR1 SEHNR and CDR2 FQNEAQ (reference sequence). DNA for the CDR3: TGTGCCAGCAGCCAACAGGTCTATGGCTACACCTTC. Its translation: CASSQQVYGYTF.

In this sample, this clonotype turned up a few times. The chain recombines TRBV5-1 with TRBJ1-2; tentatively, D is TRBD1 (5 bases). CDR1 and CDR2 (germline): SGHRS, YFSETQ. CDR3 size: 13 residues. V lost 5 bases to trimming and J lost 5 bases, with 13 bases between them. The CDR3 bases are TGCGCCAGCAGTTGGGACGGCGGTTATGGCTACACCTTC. It translates to CASSWDGGYGYTF.

This chain links TRBV14 with TRBJ2-5; D gene uncertain. This CDR3 contains 12 residues. V was trimmed by 1 base and J by 4 bases, leaving 4 bases between them. Germline V gives CDR1 SGHDN, CDR2 FVKESK. CDR3 protein: CASSQARETQYF. In DNA, the CDR3 is TGTGCCAGCAGCCAAGCTCGAGAGACCCAGTACTTC.

CDR3 sequence: CASSLTSGSGTDTQYF. DNA for the CDR3: TGTGCCAGCAGCTTAACTAGCGGGAGTGGCACAGATACGCAGTATTTT. The chain recombines TRBV11-2 with TRBJ2-3, with 11 nucleotides matching TRBD2. V gave up 2 bases and J gave up 1 base; unmatched junction bases: 2. Germline assignment: CDR1 SGHAT and CDR2 FQNNGV. This CDR3 is built from 16 residues.

The rearrangement links TRBV12-3 or TRBV12-4 to TRBJ2-3, with 8 bases lining up with TRBD1. Trimming at V came to 3 bases and at J to 2 bases, leaving 4 bases not matched to a gene. This CDR3 is built from 15 residues. The CDR3 nucleotides are TGTGCCAGCAGTTTGAGACAGGGGTACACAGATACGCAGTATTTT. Amino acids: CASSLRQGYTDTQYF.

The V call is TRBV12-3 or TRBV12-4, the J call TRBJ2-7; 8 bases agree with TRBD1. The CDR3 spans 13 residues. The ends lost 3 bases at V and 2 bases at J; junction bases unmatched: 0. The CDR3 sequence is CASSFRGPYEQYF. The DNA for the CDR3 is TGTGCCAGCAGTTTCAGGGGGCCCTACGAGCAGTACTTC.

The CDR3 sequence is CASSSPGHVVTDTQYF. CDR3 DNA sequence: TGTGCCAGCAGCTCCCCGGGACACGTGGTGACAGATACGCAGTATTTT. The rearrangement uses TRBV3-1 and TRBJ2-3, with D perhaps TRBD1 (6 bases). The V gene's germline CDR1 is LGHDT and CDR2 YNNKEL (reference sequence). V dropped 5 bases and J dropped 3 bases, with 18 bases sitting between them. This CDR3 region has 16 residues.

The chain carries TRBV11-3 and TRBJ2-1; 10 bases fit TRBD2. The ends lost 3 bases at V and 3 bases at J; junction bases unmatched: 8. Germline V CDR1 and CDR2: SGHNT, YENEEA. The CDR3 has 17 residues. The CDR3 DNA reads TGTGCCAGCAGCTTGATTAGCGGGAGGCTTAACTACAATGAGCAGTTCTTC. Amino acids: CASSLISGRLNYNEQFF.

The chain has TRBV7-3 and TRBJ2-1; 10 bases match TRBD2. The CDR3 consists of 15 residues. Germline V lookup: CDR1 SGHTA, CDR2 FQGTGA. The V and J ends lost 0 bases and 6 bases, in that order; junction bases with no gene match: 2. The chain's CDR3 is CASSLTLAGTNEQFF. The CDR3 DNA reads TGTGCCAGCAGCTTAACACTAGCGGGGACCAATGAGCAGTTCTTC. The variable domain in full, completed from reference TRBV7-3 and TRBJ2-1, reads GAGVSQTPSNKVTEKGKYVELRCDPISGHTALYWYRQSLGQGPEFLIYFQGTGAADDSGLPNDRFFAVRPEGSVSTLKIQRTERGDSAVYLCASSLTLAGTNEQFFGPGTRLTVL.

In this sample, this clonotype turned up once. The chain employs TRBV5-1 and TRBJ2-1, with D possibly matching TRBD1 (6 bases). CDR1 and CDR2 (germline): SGHRS, YFSETQ. With 0 bases removed from V and 5 bases from J, the gap between germline ends came to 12 bases. This CDR3 region has 15 residues. This chain's CDR3 is CASSLGYRVDNEQFF. CDR3 nucleotides: TGCGCCAGCAGCTTGGGATACAGGGTGGACAATGAGCAGTTCTTC.

V usage is TRBV28 and J usage is TRBJ2-3, with TRBD1 matching over 10 bases. The CDR3 is 14 residues long. The junction had 3 bases not matched to a gene; V was cut back by 5 bases and J by 4 bases. Germline CDR1 and CDR2: MDHEN and SYDVKM. The CDR3 protein is CASSRDRGADTQYF. In nucleotides, the CDR3 is TGTGCCAGCAGTCGGGACAGGGGCGCAGATACGCAGTATTTT.

The V call is TRBV2, the J call TRBJ1-5; D is unclear. The CDR3 runs to 12 residues. The V gene lost 3 bases and the J gene lost 6 bases, with 6 bases spanning the gap. Germline V gene lookup returns CDR1 SNHLY and CDR2 FYNNEI. CDR3 coding DNA: TGTGCCAGCAGTGATGGGATTCAGCCCCAGCATTTT. Its translation: CASSDGIQPQHF.

V is TRBV29-1 and J is TRBJ2-6; 9 nucleotides match TRBD2. The CDR3 totals 19 residues. CDR1 and CDR2 (germline): SQVTM, ANQGSEA. The junction had 13 bases not matched to a gene; V was cut back by 4 bases and J by 0 bases. CDR3 in DNA: TGCAGCGTTGCTTTAGCGGGAGTGAGGGGGATCTCTGGGGCCAACGTCCTGACTTTC. Translation gives CSVALAGVRGISGANVLTF.